These 5 T cell receptor beta chains were sequenced from one sample in a study of control samples from healthy donors and cancer patients. Clones were sequenced by immunoSEQ multiplex PCR, and TCRdb holds only the in-frame ones, with some missing. Of 120,000 or so clones detected, 85% to 95% appear once; the ten largest clones hold approximately 0.58%. Sequenced material: PBMCs. The receptors were gathered from a man older than 75 with head and neck cancer.

The chain couples TRBV10-3 to TRBJ1-1; 7 bases map to TRBD1. The CDR3 is 14 residues long. Germline CDR1 ENHRY, CDR2 SYGVKD. The V and J ends lost 2 bases and 7 bases, in that order; junction bases with no gene match: 7. The CDR3 DNA reads as TGTGCCATCAGTGAGGAGGGGACAGTTTATGAAGCTTTCTTT. Translating gives CAISEEGTVYEAFF.

The chain has TRBV30 and TRBJ1-2; the match to TRBD1 covers 8 bases. CDR3 length equals 13 residues. CDR1 and CDR2 from the germline V gene are GTSNPN and SVGIG (reference sequence). V dropped 3 bases and J dropped 8; count of bases not matched to a gene: 8. The CDR3 sequence is CAWSLTGERGYTF. CDR3 bases: TGTGCCTGGAGCCTGACAGGGGAAAGGGGCTACACCTTC.

As concerns this clone: This specimen includes other DNA sequences encoding the same CDR3. The genes are TRBV19 and TRBJ2-1; D possibly uses TRBD1 or TRBD2 (5 bases each). CDR1 is LNHDA and CDR2 is SQIVND in the germline V gene (reference sequence). The V end was cut by 3 bases, the J end by 8 bases, with 8 bases between. The CDR3 consists of 12 residues. The CDR3 DNA reads TGTGCCAGTAGTATGGGGGTTGATGAGCAGTTCTTC. It encodes CASSMGVDEQFF.

Only one count was recorded for this clone. V gene TRBV4-3 combines with J gene TRBJ2-7, with TRBD2 identical over 8 bases. CDR1 and CDR2 from the germline V gene are LGHNA and YSLEER. After removal of 0 bases from V and 4 bases from J, the junction contained 11 bases not matched to a gene. The CDR3 consists of 17 residues. CDR3 residues: CASSQDSTSGGPYEQYF. In DNA form, the CDR3 reads TGCGCCAGCAGCCAAGATTCCACTAGCGGAGGCCCATACGAGCAGTACTTC.

J is TRBJ2-1 and V is TRBV5-1; 9 nucleotides agree with TRBD2. The CDR3 is 14 residues long. Germline lookup yields CDR1 SGHRS and CDR2 YFSETQ. The ends lost 3 bases at V and 4 bases at J; junction bases unmatched: 2. This chain's CDR3 is CASSSTSGYNEQFF. The CDR3 DNA reads as TGCGCCAGCAGCTCGACTAGCGGATACAATGAGCAGTTCTTC. The full variable domain, its missing parts supplied by reference TRBV5-1 and TRBJ2-1, is KAGVTQTPRYLIKTRGQQVTLSCSPISGHRSVSWYQQTPGQGLQFLFEYFSETQRNKGNFPGRFSGRQFSNSRSEMNVSTLELGDSALYLCASSSTSGYNEQFFGPGTRLTVL.